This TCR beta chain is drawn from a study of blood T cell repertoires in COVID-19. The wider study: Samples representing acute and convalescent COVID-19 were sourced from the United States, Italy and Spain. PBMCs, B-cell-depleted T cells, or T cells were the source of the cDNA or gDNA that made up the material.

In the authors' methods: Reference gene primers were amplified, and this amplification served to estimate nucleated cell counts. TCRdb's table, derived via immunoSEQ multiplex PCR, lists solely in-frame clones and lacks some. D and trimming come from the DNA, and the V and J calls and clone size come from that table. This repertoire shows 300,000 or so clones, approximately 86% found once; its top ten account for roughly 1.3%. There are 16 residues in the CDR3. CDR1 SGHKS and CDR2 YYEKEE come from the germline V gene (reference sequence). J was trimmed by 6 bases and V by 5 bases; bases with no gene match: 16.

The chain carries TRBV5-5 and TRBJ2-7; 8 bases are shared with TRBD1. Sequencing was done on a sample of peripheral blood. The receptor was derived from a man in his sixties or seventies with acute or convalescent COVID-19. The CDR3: CASRALNSGGASEQYF. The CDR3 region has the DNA TGTGCCAGCAGAGCTTTGAATTCAGGGGGCGCCTCCGAGCAGTACTTC.